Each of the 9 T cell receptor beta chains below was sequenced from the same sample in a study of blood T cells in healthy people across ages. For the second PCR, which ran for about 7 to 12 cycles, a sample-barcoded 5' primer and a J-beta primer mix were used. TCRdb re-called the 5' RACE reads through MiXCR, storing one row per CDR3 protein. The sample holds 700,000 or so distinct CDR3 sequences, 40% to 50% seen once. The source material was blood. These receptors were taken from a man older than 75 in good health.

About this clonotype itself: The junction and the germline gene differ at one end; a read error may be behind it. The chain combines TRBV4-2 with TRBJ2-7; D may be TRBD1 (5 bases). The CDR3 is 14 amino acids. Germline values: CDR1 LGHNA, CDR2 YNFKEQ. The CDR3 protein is CTSSQGQGRYEQYF. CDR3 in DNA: TGTACCAGCAGCCAAGGTCAGGGTAGGTACGAGCAGTACTTC.

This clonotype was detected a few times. The CDR3 bases are TGTGCCAGCAGCTCCCGACAGGGGGCTTACGGTGGCTACACCTTC. Amino acid sequence: CASSSRQGAYGGYTF. The chain uses TRBV7-2 and TRBJ1-2; 10 bases agree with TRBD1. The germline CDR1 and CDR2 sequences are SGHTA and FQGNSA. CDR3 length: 15 residues. Trimming at V came to 4 bases and at J to 7 bases, leaving 9 bases not matched to a gene.

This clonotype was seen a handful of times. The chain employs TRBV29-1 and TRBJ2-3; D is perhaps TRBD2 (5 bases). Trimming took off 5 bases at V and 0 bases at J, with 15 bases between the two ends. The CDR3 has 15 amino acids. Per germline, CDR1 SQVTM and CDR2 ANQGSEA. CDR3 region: CSVWTRVISTDTQYF. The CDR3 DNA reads TGCAGCGTTTGGACTCGAGTAATAAGCACAGATACGCAGTATTTT.

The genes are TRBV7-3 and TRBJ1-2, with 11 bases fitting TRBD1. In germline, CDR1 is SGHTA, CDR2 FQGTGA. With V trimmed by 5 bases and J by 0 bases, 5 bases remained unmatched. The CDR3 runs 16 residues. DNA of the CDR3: TGTGCCAGCAGCCCCGGACAGGGGGCGACTAACTATGGCTACACCTTC. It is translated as CASSPGQGATNYGYTF. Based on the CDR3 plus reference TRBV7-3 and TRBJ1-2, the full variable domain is GAGVSQTPSNKVTEKGKYVELRCDPISGHTALYWYRQSLGQGPEFLIYFQGTGAADDSGLPNDRFFAVRPEGSVSTLKIQRTERGDSAVYLCASSPGQGATNYGYTFGSGTRLTVV.

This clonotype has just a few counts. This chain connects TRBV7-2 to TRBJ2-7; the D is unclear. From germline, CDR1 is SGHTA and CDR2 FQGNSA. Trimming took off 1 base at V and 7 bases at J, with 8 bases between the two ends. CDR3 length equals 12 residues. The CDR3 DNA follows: TGTGCCAGCAGCTTAGTCCGTCATGAGCAGTACTTC. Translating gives CASSLVRHEQYF.

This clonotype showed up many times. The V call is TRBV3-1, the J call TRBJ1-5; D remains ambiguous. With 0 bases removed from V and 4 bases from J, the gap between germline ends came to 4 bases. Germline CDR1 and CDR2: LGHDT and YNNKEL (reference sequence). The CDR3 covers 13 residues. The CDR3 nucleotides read TGTGCCAGCAGCCAAGACGTGAATCAGCCCCAGCATTTT. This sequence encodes CASSQDVNQPQHF.

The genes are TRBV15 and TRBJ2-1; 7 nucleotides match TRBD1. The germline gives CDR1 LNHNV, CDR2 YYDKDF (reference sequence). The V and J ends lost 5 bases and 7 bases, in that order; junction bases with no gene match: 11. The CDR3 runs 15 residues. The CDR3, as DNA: TGTGCCACCAGCTTCCGAACAGGGGCTGGGAATGAGCAGTTCTTC. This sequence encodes CATSFRTGAGNEQFF.

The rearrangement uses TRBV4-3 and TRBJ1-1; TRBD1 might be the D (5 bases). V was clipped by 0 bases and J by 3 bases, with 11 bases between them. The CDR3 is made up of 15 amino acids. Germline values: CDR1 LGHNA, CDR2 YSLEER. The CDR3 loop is CASSQDDGGDTEAFF. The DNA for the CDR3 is TGCGCCAGCAGCCAAGATGACGGGGGGGACACTGAAGCTTTCTTT.

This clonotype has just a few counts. The chain's CDR3 is CASSLGQGALGYGYTF. CDR3 nucleotides: TGCGCCAGCAGCTTGGGTCAGGGGGCGCTGGGATATGGCTACACCTTC. The chain couples TRBV5-1 to TRBJ1-2; 8 bases align to TRBD1. This CDR3 region has 16 residues. V gave up 0 bases and J gave up 5 bases; unmatched junction bases: 9. CDR1 and CDR2 (germline): SGHRS, YFSETQ. Filled out from reference TRBV5-1 and TRBJ1-2, the complete variable domain reads KAGVTQTPRYLIKTRGQQVTLSCSPISGHRSVSWYQQTPGQGLQFLFEYFSETQRNKGNFPGRFSGRQFSNSRSEMNVSTLELGDSALYLCASSLGQGALGYGYTFGSGTRLTVV.